This entry features one T cell receptor beta chain sequence. The germline gene is not matched at one end of the junction; a read error may be the cause. These data belong to a study of lymphopenia after photon versus proton radiotherapy. CDR1 is SSHAT, CDR2 FNYEAQ, per germline (reference sequence). The length of the CDR3 is 17 residues. Sequencing was performed with immunoSEQ multiplex PCR; in TCRdb, only in-frame clones are kept and a portion is missing. The table shows 50,000 to 75,000 clones, with roughly 86% occurring only once. This rearrangement joins TRBV7-7 to TRBJ2-5, with 13 positions matching TRBD2. The receptor was derived from a man aged 35 to 55 with gastric cancer. This sample comprised peripheral blood, obtained from a patient treated with photon-based radiotherapy. The DNA of the CDR3 is TGTGCTAGCAGCCAGGGAGGACTAGCGGGGGCGGGAGAGACCCAGTACTTC. This encodes CASSQGGLAGAGETQYF.